Given below is one TCR beta chain in context. At one boundary the junction diverges from the germline segment, which might be a read error. The data are from a study of blood T cell repertoires in COVID-19. Clones were read by immunoSEQ multiplex PCR, and TCRdb kept only the in-frame ones, dropping some. The sample lists about 190,000 clones; approximately 86% were seen once. Germline V gene data show CDR1 as SSHAT and CDR2 as FNYEAQ (reference sequence). The CDR3 consists of 13 residues. Sequencing was done on a sample of peripheral blood. The origin of this receptor is a man aged 25-45 years with acute or convalescent COVID-19. The chain carries TRBV7-7 and TRBJ2-2, with D uncertain. CDR3 loop: CASSLERGGELFF. CDR3 DNA sequence: TGTGCTAGCAGCTTAGAGCGAGGCGGGGAGCTGTTTTTT.